This T cell receptor (beta chain) was retrieved from a study of shared clonotypes between healthy human individuals (dated by TCRdb to 2019 to 2021). Some background on the complete study: The cohort comprised a couple of women and a few men aged 18 to 49 years. Between about 0.94 and 8.9 billion PBMCs per donor were obtained by leukapheresis. Libraries were prepared and TCR repertoires were sequenced by different laboratories using diverse techniques, in order to increase sequencing depth and limit assay-specific biases. To estimate repertoire size and how much clonotype sharing occurs between individuals, the study deeply sequenced the blood TCR repertoires of five or six healthy adults. Per donor, three plates each were used for CD4 naive and CD4 memory, two for CD8 naive, and one for CD8 memory.

Healthy HIV-negative adults with no recently reported acute infections or vaccinations were included as donors. Every donor was a Caucasian adult residing in Nashville, Tennessee, USA. CD4+ T cells were enriched through magnetic negative selection, after which naive cells were positively selected on CD45RA and the remaining negative fraction served as the memory subset. Blood was collected by leukapheresis, and PBMCs were isolated by Ficoll-Histopaque density gradient centrifugation and then cryopreserved in liquid nitrogen vapor phase. Analytical flow cytometry was used to check the purity and quantity of each magnetically sorted T cell population. Genomic DNA was isolated from every sorted fraction and measured by UV absorbance on a Nanodrop 2000c. Study-level results and caveats: Higher generation probabilities were observed for clonotypes shared by all four sorted-subset donors than for non-shared clonotypes. Approximately 5% of naive CD4, approximately 3.7% of naive CD8, 2% to 2.5% of memory CD4, and about 0.4% of memory CD8 clonotypes were shared across several donors. Pairwise subsampling indicated that sequencing depth was expected to affect the degree of clonotype sharing among donors. The small number of donors limited the genetic and exposure-history diversity represented. Naive subsets generally had larger estimated clonotype richness than memory subsets. Even with the large sequencing depth, rarefaction of the sorted-subset datasets indicated that sequencing was incomplete. Only blood was sampled, and tissue TCR repertoires likely differ from those in blood.

Using the deep immunoSEQ assay, multiplex PCR amplified TCR CDR3 regions from genomic DNA. Extracted genomic DNA from each cell subset was distributed evenly across all wells of several immunoSEQ 96-well plates, and each plate was treated as a replicate. For sorted subsets, each replicate PCR was loaded with roughly 0.2 ug genomic DNA, equivalent to approximately 33,000 T cell genomes. Purified libraries were quantified with a Qubit 3.0 fluorometer, sized on a Bioanalyzer 2100, and re-quantified with the KAPA Library Quantification kit. Each immunoSEQ 96-well plate was sequenced on its own single-read 150-cycle Illumina NextSeq 550 flow cell. As for the authors' bioinformatics: Because the immunoSEQ output included only junctional sequences and no quality scores, the filtering could not be the same as the filtering used for full-length reads. To assign V/J genes and CDR3, sequences were annotated using PyIR, a Python wrapper for IgBLAST v1.9, with IMGT germline references. Reads were filtered out if the reads had weak V/J assignments (E-value above 1e-6), no CDR3, stop codons, out-of-frame junctions, or ambiguous translated residues. A V3J clonotype was defined by an identical inferred V gene, J gene, and CDR3 amino acid sequence. To compute the percentage overlap between repertoires, the number of shared unique clonotypes was divided by the size of the smaller repertoire. Repertoire richness was assessed with RTK rarefaction, the Chao1 estimator, and Recon v2.1 estimates of unobserved clonotypes. Generation probabilities for all TCRbeta clonotypes obtained by the gDNA method from a handful of donors were computed using OLGA. The table comes from immuneACCESS by way of TCRdb, which keeps in-frame sequences with V and J called. Part of the clones is missing from these tables; in studies checked, under half for an unresolved V gene and the rest for unknown reasons. That table gives V, J and clone size, and the DNA gave D and trimming. This sample is represented by 2 million to 3 million clones; approximately 94% of them were singletons. The top ten hold 0.35% to 0.45% of the sample.

Concerning this clone: The antigen it binds to is not known. Nothing much larger sits one base from this clone, and base qualities are not available.

V was cut back by 5 bases and J by 3 bases, leaving a gap of 16 bases between them. CDR1 and CDR2 are read off the germline V gene as SGHAT and FQNNGV. The CDR3 goes from the cysteine to the phenylalanine over 16 residues. The entry retains the CDR3 DNA only, 48 bases that are in frame from base 1. This receptor was taken from a man aged 18-30 years in good health. Some clones in this sample may be carry-over from other donors' samples. The sample consisted of naive CD4+ T cells from PBMCs. Reading the label with the study, this specimen's cell subset or site is: CD45RA+ positively selected. The receptor chain draws on TRBV11-2 and TRBJ1-4; no D gene can be assigned with confidence. This receptor carries the CDR3 CASSRISGTPNEKLFF. The nucleotides read TGTGCCAGCAGCCGGATTTCGGGTACTCCTAATGAAAAACTGTTTTTT.